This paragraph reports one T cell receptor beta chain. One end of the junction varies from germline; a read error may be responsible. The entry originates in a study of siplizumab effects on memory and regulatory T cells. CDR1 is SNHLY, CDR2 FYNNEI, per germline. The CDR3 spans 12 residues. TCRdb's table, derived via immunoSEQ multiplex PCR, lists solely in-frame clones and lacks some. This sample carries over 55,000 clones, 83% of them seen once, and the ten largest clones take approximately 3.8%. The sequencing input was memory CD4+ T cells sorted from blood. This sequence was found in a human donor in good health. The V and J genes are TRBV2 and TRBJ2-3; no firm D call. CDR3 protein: CASSVATDAQYF. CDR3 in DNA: TGTGCCAGCAGTGTGGCCACAGATGCGCAGTATTTT.